This TCR beta chain was captured by sequencing in a study of a mutant IDH1 vaccine in newly diagnosed glioma (dated by TCRdb to the early 2020s). About the study as a whole: Across visits V03 through V10, patients got a total of eight vaccinations, given in weeks 1, 3, 5, 7, 11, 15, 19 and 23. Vaccination started 4-6 weeks after radiotherapy alone, or was given together with temozolomide cycles in the groups whose treatment included chemotherapy. Of the approximately 30 treated patients, 62.5% were male and approximately 38% were female, and a mean age of approximately 40 years was recorded. Prior to enrollment, standard therapy consisting of radiotherapy alone, temozolomide alone, or radiochemotherapy with temozolomide had been administered to patients, with the combination being received by most patients. Six visits were used for peripheral blood collection: V03 (baseline), V05, V07, V10, V12 and V13. Longitudinal TCRB deep sequencing was done for roughly 23 treated patients, wherever samples were available for exploratory analyses.

In the paper's terms, the time point label means: week 11, during vaccination. Every vaccine dose consisted of 300 ug of a 20-mer mutant IDH1 peptide in Montanide, administered subcutaneously together with topical imiquimod. Donors had newly diagnosed WHO grade 3 or 4 IDH1-mutant astrocytomas with loss of nuclear ATRX. The samples were drawn from NOA16, a multicentre, single-arm, open-label phase I trial in Germany that tested a mutant IDH1 peptide vaccine in humans for the first time. Genomic DNA for TCRB sequencing was extracted from EDTA blood using the DNeasy Blood and Tissue Kit. What the study reported, not specific to this receptor: Changes in the top peripheral T cell clonotypes picked up by TCRB sequencing did not appear to be linked to pseudoprogression. Selection of PBMC samples for TCRB deep sequencing was based on availability. The authors noted that analyses of patient blood samples could not be reproduced because of sample limitations. Immune responses induced by the vaccine were seen in over 80% of patients across multiple MHC alleles.

The protocol used for the library was the immunoSEQ multiplex PCR assay. The hsTCRB Kit was used according to the manufacturer's protocol to amplify rearranged TCR beta chain sequences. An Illumina MiSeq was used to sequence the TCRB libraries. From the authors' description of their analysis: The proprietary platform of the kit vendor was used for demultiplexing, trimming and gene mapping. TCRdb carries this immuneACCESS record with in-frame sequences only. Its versions omit some clonotypes, under half of them owing to an unresolved V gene in the studies checked, with the rest unexplained. V and J calls and clone size are copied from that table; D and trimming were computed from the DNA. The sample data list 35,000 to 40,000 clones, and around 83% of these were observed just once. About 2.2% of the sample is in the top ten clones. Turning to this clone: Its antigen has not been determined. No base-level quality is on record; no much larger clone is a single base apart.

Specimen: PBMCs, collected from a glioma patient whose treatment included an IDH1 peptide vaccine. This sequence was found in a man aged 35-49 years with glioma.

CDR3 loop: CASSGLQGAQETQYF. The sequenced DNA is TGTGCCAGCAGCGGACTTCAGGGGGCGCAAGAGACCCAGTACTTC. This receptor chain uses TRBV6-6 and TRBJ2-5; 8 central nucleotides agree with TRBD1. From the germline V gene (reference sequence), CDR1 is MNHNY and CDR2 is SVGAGI. The junction shows trimming of 6 bases on V and 2 bases on J, and the gene matches do not reach 8 bases of it. The CDR3, cysteine through phenylalanine, is 15 amino acids long. The sequence is cut down to CDR3 DNA, 45 bases in frame from base 1.